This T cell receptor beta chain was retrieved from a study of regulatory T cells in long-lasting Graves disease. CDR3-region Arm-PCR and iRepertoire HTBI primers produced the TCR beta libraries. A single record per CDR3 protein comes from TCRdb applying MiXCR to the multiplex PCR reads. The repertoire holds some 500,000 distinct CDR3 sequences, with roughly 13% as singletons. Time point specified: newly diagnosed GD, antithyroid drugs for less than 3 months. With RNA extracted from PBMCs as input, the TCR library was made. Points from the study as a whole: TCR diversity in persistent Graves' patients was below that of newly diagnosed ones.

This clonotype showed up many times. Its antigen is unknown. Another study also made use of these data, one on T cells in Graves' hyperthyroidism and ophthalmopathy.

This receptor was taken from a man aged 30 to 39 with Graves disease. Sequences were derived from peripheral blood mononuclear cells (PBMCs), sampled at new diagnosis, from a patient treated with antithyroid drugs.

CDR3 region: CASSEERGSSYEQYF. CDR3 DNA: TGTGCCAGCAGTGAAGAAAGAGGGAGCTCCTACGAGCAGTACTTC. This chain connects TRBV2 to TRBJ2-7, with a possible D match to TRBD2 (5 bases). Per germline, CDR1 SNHLY and CDR2 FYNNEI. This CDR3 spans 15 amino acids. V lost 1 base, J lost 0 bases, and 10 bases lay in between.